These 8 T cell receptor beta chains originate from one sample sequenced in a study of regulatory T cells in long-lasting Graves disease. Time point reported: persistent/refractory GD, antithyroid drugs over 5 years with positive TRAb. Scientists built the TCR library using RNA that was extracted from PBMCs. Construction of the TCR beta libraries employed iRepertoire HTBI primers in conjunction with Arm-PCR of CDR3 regions. TCRdb redid the calling of the multiplex PCR reads with MiXCR, one entry per CDR3 protein. This sample has hundreds of thousands of distinct CDR3 sequences, with roughly 20% found just once. The sequenced sample was peripheral blood mononuclear cells (PBMCs), obtained when the disease was refractory, from a patient treated with antithyroid drugs. These TCRs come from a female donor with Graves disease.

This clonotype was picked up a small number of times. This chain joins TRBV6-2 or TRBV6-3 and TRBJ2-7, with TRBD2 matching 7 bases. The junction had 0 bases not matched to a gene; V was cut back by 0 bases and J by 7 bases. CDR1 is MNHEY and CDR2 is SVGEGT in the germline V gene. This CDR3 is 12 amino acids long. CDR3 loop: CASSYSGGEQYF. The CDR3 DNA reads TGTGCCAGCAGTTACTCGGGGGGGGAGCAGTACTTC.

As concerns this clonotype: This may be a read error, as it is one base from a much larger clone. The genes are TRBV6-1 and TRBJ2-7; TRBD2 might be the D (6 bases). CDR3 length: 14 amino acids. The germline CDR1 and CDR2 sequences are MNHNS and SASEGT. Trimming took off 10 bases at V and 0 bases at J, with 16 bases between the two ends. The CDR3 nucleotides are TGTGCCAACATAGGTTTGGACTACTCCTACGAGCAGTACTTC. It yields the protein CANIGLDYSYEQYF.

The V gene is TRBV29-1, the J gene TRBJ2-2, with D possibly matching TRBD1 (7 bases). V was cut by 7 bases and J by 4 bases, with 16 bases left in between. CDR1 is SQVTM, CDR2 ANQGSEA, per germline. The length of the CDR3 is 14 residues. The CDR3 reads CSAQGGAGTGELFF. The CDR3 nucleotides read TGCAGCGCCCAGGGGGGAGCGGGCACCGGGGAGCTGTTTTTT.

V is TRBV28 and J is TRBJ2-1; 9 positions match TRBD1. The CDR3 is 15 amino acids. Germline loops: CDR1 MDHEN, CDR2 SYDVKM. Germline trimming cut 9 bases from V and 7 bases from J; bases unmatched to any gene: 13. The CDR3 DNA is TGTGCCAGTAACCCACAGGGGGCGCATCAAAATGAGCAGTTCTTC. Its translation is CASNPQGAHQNEQFF.

V and J are TRBV7-2 and TRBJ1-2; D gene uncertain. V was shortened by 4 bases and J by 4 bases, with 19 bases between the two germline ends. This CDR3 contains 16 residues. Germline V gene lookup returns CDR1 SGHTA and CDR2 FQGNSA. CDR3 sequence: CASSSRHLSTFYGYTF. The CDR3 bases are TGTGCCAGCAGCTCACGACACCTAAGTACCTTCTATGGCTACACCTTC.

This clonotype was observed a handful of times. This sequence joins TRBV14 and TRBJ1-2; a possible D gene is TRBD1 (6 bases). Trimming pared 4 bases from V and 2 bases from J, leaving 11 bases between. This CDR3 contains 14 residues. The germline gives CDR1 SGHDN, CDR2 FVKESK. CDR3 region: CASSLDRKNYGYTF. The CDR3 DNA is TGTGCCAGCAGCCTAGACAGGAAAAACTATGGCTACACCTTC.

This clonotype was observed many times. This chain joins TRBV11-2 and TRBJ2-5; the D gene is possibly TRBD2 (5 bases). This CDR3 has 15 residues. CDR1 and CDR2 (germline): SGHAT, FQNNGV. With 6 bases removed from V and 5 bases from J, the gap between germline ends came to 19 bases. CDR3 residues: CASRRTYREGETQYF. The CDR3 coding sequence is TGTGCCAGCAGACGGACGTATCGGGAAGGGGAGACCCAGTACTTC. Variable domain in full (rest from reference TRBV11-2 and TRBJ2-5): EAGVAQSPRYKIIEKRQSVAFWCNPISGHATLYWYQQILGQGPKLLIQFQNNGVVDDSQLPKDRFSAERLKGVDSTLKIQPAKLEDSAVYLCASRRTYREGETQYFGPGTRLLVL.

J is TRBJ2-2 and V is TRBV4-3; 9 bases map to TRBD2. The V segment lost 1 base and the J segment 6 bases; nucleotides outside the gene matches: 6. Germline CDR1 is LGHNA and CDR2 is YSLEER. The CDR3 length is 16 residues. The CDR3 loop is CASSQGSGRTPGELFF. In DNA form, the CDR3 reads TGCGCCAGCAGCCAAGGAAGCGGGAGGACCCCCGGGGAGCTGTTTTTT.